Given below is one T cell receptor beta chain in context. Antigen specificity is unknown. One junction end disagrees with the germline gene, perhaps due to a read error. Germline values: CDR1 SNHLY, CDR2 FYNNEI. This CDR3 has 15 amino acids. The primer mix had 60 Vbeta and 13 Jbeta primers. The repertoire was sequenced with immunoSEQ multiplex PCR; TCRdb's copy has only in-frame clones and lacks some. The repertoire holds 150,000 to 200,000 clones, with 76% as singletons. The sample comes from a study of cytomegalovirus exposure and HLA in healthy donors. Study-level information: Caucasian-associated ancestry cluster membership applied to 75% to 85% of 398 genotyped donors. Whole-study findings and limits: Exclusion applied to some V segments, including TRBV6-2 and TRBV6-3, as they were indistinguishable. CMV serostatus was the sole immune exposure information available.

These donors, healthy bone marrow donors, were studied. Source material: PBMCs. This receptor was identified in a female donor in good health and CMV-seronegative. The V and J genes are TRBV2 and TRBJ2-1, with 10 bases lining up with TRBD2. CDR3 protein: CASSEGSGGAAHLVF. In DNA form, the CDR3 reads TGTGCCAGCAGTGAAGGGAGCGGGGGGGCTGCCCACCTAGTCTTC.